This is a list of T cell receptor beta chains from one sample in a study of T-cell reconstitution after alpha-beta-depleted transplantation in children. A single record per CDR3 protein comes from TCRdb applying MiXCR to the PCR reads. The sample carries some 600,000 distinct CDR3 sequences, approximately 13% recorded once. Sequenced material: PBMCs, mostly from graft donor cells, taken 360 days after TCRalphabeta/CD19-depleted stem cell transplant. Receptor source: a male patient younger than 18 who had a stem cell transplant for acute myeloid leukemia, so the T cells may come from the graft donor. CDR3s include the opening cysteine and the closing phenylalanine or tryptophan. A D gene is named only where the DNA matches it firmly. Where a row states a size, it is once, few, many or the class of an expanded clone; other rows omit it.

size: -
J: TRBJ2-1
V: TRBV5-1
D: -
CDR3: CASSLVGVLSYNEQFF
DNA: TGCGCCAGCAGCTTGGTGGGGGTATTATCCTACAATGAGCAGTTCTTC

size: few
J: TRBJ2-3
V: TRBV10-3
D: -
CDR3: CAISDKGLASTDTQYF
DNA: TGTGCCATCAGTGATAAGGGGCTAGCTAGCACAGATACGCAGTATTTT

size: -
J: TRBJ2-7
V: TRBV25-1
D: -
CDR3: CASSDLAGEQYF
DNA: TGTGCCAGCAGTGATTTGGCGGGCGAGCAGTACTTC

size: -
J: TRBJ2-1
V: TRBV6-2/TRBV6-3
D: -
CDR3: CASSHSIGGYSYNEQFF
DNA: TGTGCCAGCAGCCACAGTATAGGGGGTTATTCCTACAATGAGCAGTTCTTC

size: -
J: TRBJ2-1
V: TRBV29-1
D: -
CDR3: CSVVGLINEQFF
DNA: TGCAGCGTTGTTGGGTTAATTAATGAGCAGTTCTTC

size: few
J: TRBJ2-2
V: TRBV7-2
D: -
CDR3: CASSLGLSVTGELFF
DNA: TGTGCCAGCAGCTTGGGACTGTCCGTCACCGGGGAGCTGTTTTTT

size: few
J: TRBJ2-7
V: TRBV18
D: -
CDR3: CASSPTKGTGLREQYF
DNA: TGTGCCAGCTCACCGACCAAAGGCACGGGGCTACGAGAGCAGTACTTC

size: -
J: TRBJ2-4
V: TRBV24-1
D: -
CDR3: CATSVGGGGNIQYF
DNA: TGTGCCACCAGTGTCGGGGGTGGAGGCAACATTCAGTACTTC

size: -
J: TRBJ2-3
V: TRBV11-2
D: -
CDR3: CASSLVWPLATDTQYF
DNA: TGTGCCAGCAGCTTAGTATGGCCCTTGGCGACAGATACGCAGTATTTT

size: -
J: TRBJ2-5
V: TRBV20-1
D: TRBD2
CDR3: CSATSGRTTRQETQYF
DNA: TGCAGTGCGACTAGCGGGAGAACCACGCGACAAGAGACCCAGTACTTC

size: many
J: TRBJ2-5
V: TRBV28
D: -
CDR3: CASRDRKKQETQYF
DNA: TGTGCCAGCAGGGACAGAAAAAAACAAGAGACCCAGTACTTC

size: -
J: TRBJ2-1
V: TRBV28
D: -
CDR3: CASPPRGRASNEQFF
DNA: TGTGCCAGCCCCCCGCGTGGGAGAGCGTCCAATGAGCAGTTCTTC

size: few
J: TRBJ2-3
V: TRBV4-3
D: -
CDR3: CASSHGTLITDTQYF
DNA: TGCGCCAGCAGCCATGGGACACTAATCACAGATACGCAGTATTTT

size: few
J: TRBJ2-5
V: TRBV12-3/TRBV12-4
D: TRBD2
CDR3: CATGTSGSIGETQYF
DNA: TGTGCCACGGGGACTAGCGGGAGTATTGGGGAGACCCAGTACTTC

size: few
J: TRBJ1-1
V: TRBV20-1
D: -
CDR3: CSAREAGHMNTEAFF
DNA: TGCAGTGCTAGAGAAGCAGGACACATGAACACTGAAGCTTTCTTT

size: -
J: TRBJ1-5
V: TRBV20-1
D: -
CDR3: CSVVRQGENQPQHF
DNA: TGCAGCGTGGTCCGGCAGGGCGAAAATCAGCCCCAGCATTTT

size: -
J: TRBJ2-7
V: TRBV5-1
D: TRBD1
CDR3: CASSLSRDRDEQYF
DNA: TGCGCCAGCAGCTTGTCCCGGGACAGGGACGAGCAGTACTTC

size: many
J: TRBJ2-3
V: TRBV10-3
D: -
CDR3: CAIRGYTDTQYF
DNA: TGTGCCATCAGGGGCTACACAGATACGCAGTATTTT

size: many
J: TRBJ2-7
V: TRBV27
D: -
CDR3: CASSSPGTYEQYF
DNA: TGTGCCAGCAGTTCCCCAGGGACCTACGAGCAGTACTTC

size: few
J: TRBJ2-1
V: TRBV7-9
D: -
CDR3: CASSLEPSWGVYNEQFF
DNA: TGTGCCAGCAGCTTAGAGCCCTCATGGGGGGTCTACAATGAGCAGTTCTTC

size: few
J: TRBJ2-1
V: TRBV29-1
D: -
CDR3: CSVPSWRATVGEQFF
DNA: TGCAGCGTTCCCTCATGGCGGGCGACGGTGGGGGAGCAGTTCTTC

size: -
J: TRBJ2-7
V: TRBV5-1
D: TRBD2
CDR3: CASSLGAGGTYEQYF
DNA: TGCGCCAGCAGCTTGGGTGCGGGAGGGACCTACGAGCAGTACTTC

size: -
J: TRBJ2-2
V: TRBV28
D: TRBD2
CDR3: CASTPPGLAVGELFF
DNA: TGTGCCAGCACCCCCCCTGGACTAGCTGTCGGGGAGCTGTTTTTT

size: many
J: TRBJ2-1
V: TRBV29-1
D: -
CDR3: CSVGIHEQFF
DNA: TGCAGCGTGGGTATCCATGAGCAGTTCTTC

size: few
J: TRBJ2-7
V: TRBV27
D: -
CDR3: CASSLGRDGQTRPYEQYF
DNA: TGTGCCAGCAGTTTAGGCCGGGACGGACAGACTAGGCCCTACGAGCAGTACTTC

size: -
J: TRBJ1-3
V: TRBV20-1
D: -
CDR3: CSARTAGGNTIYF
DNA: TGCAGTGCTAGAACAGCGGGCGGAAACACCATATATTTT

size: few
J: TRBJ2-1
V: TRBV29-1
D: TRBD1
CDR3: CSVSPLRGRADEQFF
DNA: TGCAGCGTTTCGCCCCTCAGGGGGCGAGCAGATGAGCAGTTCTTC

size: few
J: TRBJ2-7
V: TRBV11-2
D: -
CDR3: CASSPHRPYEQYF
DNA: TGTGCCAGCAGCCCCCACAGACCCTACGAGCAGTACTTC

size: -
J: TRBJ2-1
V: TRBV20-1
D: TRBD2
CDR3: CSARDPGGRAYNEQFF
DNA: TGCAGTGCTAGAGATCCTGGCGGGAGGGCCTACAATGAGCAGTTCTTC

size: -
J: TRBJ2-3
V: TRBV7-3
D: -
CDR3: CASSFRGQAGDTQYF
DNA: TGTGCCAGCAGCTTCCGCGGCCAAGCGGGAGATACGCAGTATTTT

size: few
J: TRBJ2-3
V: TRBV20-1
D: TRBD1
CDR3: CSAPNSFRDSHITDTQYF
DNA: TGCAGTGCTCCTAATTCATTCCGGGACAGCCATATCACAGATACGCAGTATTTT